This TCR beta chain originates from a study of T-cell reconstitution after alpha-beta-depleted transplantation in children. Unique molecular identifiers featured in how the TCRbeta library was prepared. TCRdb re-derived calls from the PCR reads in MiXCR, one entry per CDR3 protein. This table holds around 200,000 distinct CDR3 sequences, more than 6.5% found once. Worth noting for this clonotype: This sequence may be a read error, since a much larger clone differs from it by one base.

This CDR3 is 17 amino acids long. In germline, CDR1 is KGHSH, CDR2 LQKENI. J lost 4 bases, V lost 0 bases, and 12 bases had no gene match. Here the sequenced sample was PBMCs from the stem cell graft donor, taken from the stem cell graft. This chain links TRBV18 with TRBJ2-7, with 7 positions matching TRBD1. This TCR was sampled from a human donor who donated a stem cell graft to a child with Wiskott-Aldrich syndrome. The CDR3 spells CASSPPLDRKAPYEQYF. CDR3 nucleotides: TGTGCCAGCTCACCACCCCTGGACAGGAAGGCACCGTACGAGCAGTACTTC.